This passage covers 7 T cell receptor beta chains from one sample sequenced in a study of regulatory T cells in long-lasting Graves disease (dated by TCRdb to about 2021). The library relied on multiplex PCR. The data were produced on an Illumina HiSeq 4000. TCR beta libraries were built with iRepertoire HTBI primers and Arm-PCR amplification of CDR3 regions. Clones were called with MiXCR by TCRdb after fastp trimmed the public reads at Q25, and only in-frame beta chains were retained. Each entry merges the rows of one CDR3 protein and shows their most common DNA and genes. The sample table shows some 340,000 distinct CDR3 sequences, and roughly 24% are seen once. About 27% of the sample belongs to the ten largest clones. Taken with the paper, the label for time point translates to: persistent/refractory GD, antithyroid drugs over 5 years with positive TRAb. For both TCR sequencing and RNA sequencing, RNA was extracted from PBMCs in TRIzol.

Material: peripheral blood mononuclear cells (PBMCs), obtained when the disease was refractory, from a patient treated with antithyroid drugs. The receptors were gathered from a woman aged 40 to 55 with Graves disease. Donor details come from another sample of the same person, matched by shared clones.

The gene calls are TRBV27 and TRBJ2-1; D gene ambiguous. Trimming removed 5 bases from V and 0 bases from J, with 14 bases in between. CDR3 length: 16 amino acids. Germline assignment: CDR1 MNHEY and CDR2 SMNVEV (reference sequence). The DNA for the CDR3 is TGTGCCAGCAGTCCACGACGTCCCAGCTCCTACAATGAGCAGTTCTTC. It codes for CASSPRRPSSYNEQFF.

This clonotype was detected many times. The chain employs TRBV10-3 and TRBJ2-7, with a possible D match to TRBD2 (5 bases). CDR1 is ENHRY, CDR2 SYGVKD, per germline. The CDR3 spans 14 residues. Trimming left V 3 bases short and J 6 bases short, with 15 bases between. CDR3 region: CAISELPGSSEQYF. DNA for the CDR3: TGTGCCATCAGTGAACTCCCGGGGTCGAGCGAGCAGTACTTC.

Ten or more counts support this clonotype. The genes are TRBV24-1 and TRBJ2-1; D perhaps matches TRBD2 (5 bases). V was cut by 10 bases and J by 1 base, with 7 bases left in between. Germline V CDR1 and CDR2: KGHDR, SFDVKD. CDR3 length equals 12 residues. CDR3 DNA: TGTGCCACAAGCGGATCCTACAATGAGCAGTTCTTC. This encodes CATSGSYNEQFF.

V gene TRBV9 combines with J gene TRBJ2-1, with 11 positions matching TRBD2. Germline V gene sequence: CDR1 SGDLS, CDR2 YYNGEE. The CDR3 has 16 residues. V trimming: 4 bases; J trimming: 4 bases; junction bases outside the gene matches: 7. This chain's CDR3 is CASSSLAGGGYNEQFF. CDR3 in DNA: TGTGCCAGCAGCTCTCTAGCGGGAGGTGGTTACAATGAGCAGTTCTTC.

The V and J genes are TRBV6-1 and TRBJ1-3; D might be TRBD1 (5 bases). V lost 6 bases to trimming and J lost 0 bases, with 12 bases between them. Germline lookup yields CDR1 MNHNS and CDR2 SASEGT. The CDR3 contains 15 residues. CDR3 in amino acids: CASSLGPRSGNTIYF. In nucleotides, the CDR3 is TGTGCCAGCAGCCTGGGACCTCGCTCTGGAAACACCATATATTTT.

The rearrangement uses TRBV6-1 and TRBJ1-2; 7 nucleotides match TRBD1. Per the germline V gene, CDR1 is MNHNS and CDR2 is SASEGT. This CDR3 contains 13 residues. Germline trimming cut 6 bases from V and 3 bases from J; bases unmatched to any gene: 4. CDR3 bases: TGTGCCAGCAGGGTCGACAGGGACTATGGCTACACCTTC. This sequence encodes CASRVDRDYGYTF.

The chain uses TRBV20-1 and TRBJ2-6, with 8 nucleotides matching TRBD1. J gave up 0 bases and V 3 bases, and 7 bases lay outside the gene matches. This CDR3 comprises 17 residues. In germline, CDR1 is DFQATT, CDR2 SNEGSKA (reference sequence). CDR3 DNA: TGCAGTGCTAGCTCGACAGGGGCCTTCTCTGGGGCCAACGTCCTGACTTTC. Amino acids: CSASSTGAFSGANVLTF.